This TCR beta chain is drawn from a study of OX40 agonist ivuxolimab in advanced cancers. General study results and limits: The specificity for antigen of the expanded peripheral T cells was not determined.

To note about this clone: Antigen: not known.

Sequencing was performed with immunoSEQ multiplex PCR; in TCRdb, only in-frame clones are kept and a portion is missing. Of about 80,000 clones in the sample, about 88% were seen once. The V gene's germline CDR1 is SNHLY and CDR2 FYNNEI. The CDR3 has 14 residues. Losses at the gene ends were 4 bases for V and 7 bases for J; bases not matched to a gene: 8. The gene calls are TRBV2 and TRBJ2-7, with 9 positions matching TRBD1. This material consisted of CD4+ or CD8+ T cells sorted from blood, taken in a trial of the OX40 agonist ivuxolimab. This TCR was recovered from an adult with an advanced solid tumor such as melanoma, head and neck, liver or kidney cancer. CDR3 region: CASSGTGGSGEQYV. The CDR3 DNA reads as TGTGCCAGCAGTGGAACAGGGGGCTCGGGGGAGCAGTACGTC.